This T cell receptor beta chain appears in the sequencing data of a study of shared T cell receptors in the human thymus. Germline V gene sequence: CDR1 SGHVS, CDR2 FQNEAQ. J gave up 6 bases and V 2 bases, and 8 bases lay outside the gene matches. The CDR3 is 15 amino acids. Clones were read by immunoSEQ multiplex PCR, and TCRdb kept only the in-frame ones, dropping some. This table has roughly 710,000 clones, 70% to 90% appearing once. The same sample was also studied in work on human thymus T cells. Turning to that study: Donors were healthy Finnish babies undergoing corrective operations for congenital heart defects. Resections were taken during corrective heart surgery, and the thymus tissue came from these. The authors found apparently biased V and J gene usage in thymic and blood repertoires. Related research found strongly overlapping thymic repertoires in unrelated individuals.

This chain connects TRBV7-8 to TRBJ1-2, with 8 positions matching TRBD1. The sequenced material came from thymocytes. The sequence derives from a girl less than two years old with a congenital heart defect. The CDR3 sequence is CASSLIGTGFDGYTF. The CDR3 DNA follows: TGTGCCAGCAGCTTAATCGGGACAGGTTTTGATGGCTACACCTTC.